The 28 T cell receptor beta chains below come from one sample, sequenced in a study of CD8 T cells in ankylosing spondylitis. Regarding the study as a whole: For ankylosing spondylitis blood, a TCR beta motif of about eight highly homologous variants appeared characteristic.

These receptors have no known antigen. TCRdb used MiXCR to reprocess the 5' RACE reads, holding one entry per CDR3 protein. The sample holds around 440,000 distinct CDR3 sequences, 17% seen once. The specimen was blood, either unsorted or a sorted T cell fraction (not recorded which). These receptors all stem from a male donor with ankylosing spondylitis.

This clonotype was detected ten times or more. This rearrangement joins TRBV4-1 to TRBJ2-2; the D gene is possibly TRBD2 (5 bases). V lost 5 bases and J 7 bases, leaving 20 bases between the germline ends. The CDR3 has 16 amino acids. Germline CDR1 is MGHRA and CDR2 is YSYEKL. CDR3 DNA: TGCGCCAGCAGCGGGAGAGGTACCGAAAGATTCGGGGAGCTGTTTTTT. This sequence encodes CASSGRGTERFGELFF.

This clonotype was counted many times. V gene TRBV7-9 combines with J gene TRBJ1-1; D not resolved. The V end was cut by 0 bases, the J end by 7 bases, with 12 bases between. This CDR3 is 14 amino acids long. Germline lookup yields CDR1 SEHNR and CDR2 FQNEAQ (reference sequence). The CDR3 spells CASSLAGGLGEAFF. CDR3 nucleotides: TGTGCCAGCAGCTTAGCAGGAGGGTTGGGTGAAGCTTTCTTT.

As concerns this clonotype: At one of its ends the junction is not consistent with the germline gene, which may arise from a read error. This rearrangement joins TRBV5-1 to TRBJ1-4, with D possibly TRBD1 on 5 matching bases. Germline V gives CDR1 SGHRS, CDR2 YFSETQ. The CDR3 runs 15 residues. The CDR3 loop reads CPSSLGLTQREKLFF. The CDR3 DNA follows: TGCCCCAGCAGCTTGGGACTGACCCAGCGGGAAAAACTGTTTTTT.

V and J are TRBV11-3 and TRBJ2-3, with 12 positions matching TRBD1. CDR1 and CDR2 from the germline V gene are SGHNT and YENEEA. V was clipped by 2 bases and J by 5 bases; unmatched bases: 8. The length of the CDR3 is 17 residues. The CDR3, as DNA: TGTGCCAGCAGCTTATCCCGGGACAGGGGGCGATTAGATACGCAGTATTTT. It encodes CASSLSRDRGRLDTQYF.

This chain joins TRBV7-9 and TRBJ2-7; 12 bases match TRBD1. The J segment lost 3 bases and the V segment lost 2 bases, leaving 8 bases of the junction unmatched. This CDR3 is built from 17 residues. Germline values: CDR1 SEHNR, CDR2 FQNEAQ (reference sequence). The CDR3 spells CASSLTGTGGKIYEQYF. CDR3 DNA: TGTGCCAGCAGCTTAACCGGGACAGGGGGCAAAATCTACGAGCAGTACTTC. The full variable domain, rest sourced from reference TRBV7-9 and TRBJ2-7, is DTGVSQNPRHKITKRGQNVTFRCDPISEHNRLYWYRQTLGQGPEFLTYFQNEAQLEKSRLLSDRFSAERPKGSFSTLEIQRTEQGDSAMYLCASSLTGTGGKIYEQYFGPGTRLTVT.

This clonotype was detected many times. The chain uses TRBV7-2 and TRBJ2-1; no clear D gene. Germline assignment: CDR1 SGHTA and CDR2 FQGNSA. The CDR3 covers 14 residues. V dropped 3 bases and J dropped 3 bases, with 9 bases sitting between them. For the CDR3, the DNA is TGTGCCAGCAGCTTCGACGGATACTACAATGAGCAGTTCTTC. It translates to CASSFDGYYNEQFF.

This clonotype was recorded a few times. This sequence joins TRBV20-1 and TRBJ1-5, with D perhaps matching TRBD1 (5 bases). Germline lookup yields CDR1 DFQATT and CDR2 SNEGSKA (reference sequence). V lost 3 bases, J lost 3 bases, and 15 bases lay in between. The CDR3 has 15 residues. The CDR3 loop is CSASRRGPPNQPQHF. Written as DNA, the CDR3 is TGCAGTGCTAGCCGCCGGGGCCCCCCCAATCAGCCCCAGCATTTT.

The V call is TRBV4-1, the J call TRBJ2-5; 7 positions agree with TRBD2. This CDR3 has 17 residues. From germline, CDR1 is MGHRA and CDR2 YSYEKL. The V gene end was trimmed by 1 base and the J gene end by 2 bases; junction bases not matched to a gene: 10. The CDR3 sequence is CASSQVGLVGFQETQYF. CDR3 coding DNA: TGCGCCAGCAGCCAAGTTGGACTAGTTGGTTTTCAAGAGACCCAGTACTTC.

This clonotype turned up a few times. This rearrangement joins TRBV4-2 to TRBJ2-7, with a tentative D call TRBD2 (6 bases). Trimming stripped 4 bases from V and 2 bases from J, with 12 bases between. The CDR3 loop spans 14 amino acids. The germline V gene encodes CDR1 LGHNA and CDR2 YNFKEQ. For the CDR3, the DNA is TGTGCCAGCAGCCGGGACCCGGGGGCCTACGAGCAGTACTTC. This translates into CASSRDPGAYEQYF.

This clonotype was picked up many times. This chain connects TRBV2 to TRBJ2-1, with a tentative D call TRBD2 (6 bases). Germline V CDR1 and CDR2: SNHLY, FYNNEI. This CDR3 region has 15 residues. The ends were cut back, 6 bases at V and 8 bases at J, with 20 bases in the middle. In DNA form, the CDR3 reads TGTGCCAGCAGGCCGGGACTCCGGTTAGGGGATGAGCAGTTCTTC. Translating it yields CASRPGLRLGDEQFF.

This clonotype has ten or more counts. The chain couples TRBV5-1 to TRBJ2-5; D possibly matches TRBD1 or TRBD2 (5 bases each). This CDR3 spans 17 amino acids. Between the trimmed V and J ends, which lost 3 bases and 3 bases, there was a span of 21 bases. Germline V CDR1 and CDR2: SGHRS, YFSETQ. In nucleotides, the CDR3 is TGCGCCAGCAGCTCGGGACGTCCTCTGAGGATGAAAGAGACCCAGTACTTC. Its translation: CASSSGRPLRMKETQYF.

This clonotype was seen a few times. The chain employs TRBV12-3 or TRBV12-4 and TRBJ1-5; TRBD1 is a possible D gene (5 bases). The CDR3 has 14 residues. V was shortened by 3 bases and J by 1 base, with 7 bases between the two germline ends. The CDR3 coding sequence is TGTGCCAGCAGTTTCCGGACAAGCAATCAGCCCCAGCATTTT. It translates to CASSFRTSNQPQHF.

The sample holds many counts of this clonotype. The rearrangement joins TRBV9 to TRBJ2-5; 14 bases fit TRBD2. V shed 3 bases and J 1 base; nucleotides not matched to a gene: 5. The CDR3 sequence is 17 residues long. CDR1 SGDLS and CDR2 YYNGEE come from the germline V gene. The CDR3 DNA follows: TGTGCCAGCAGCGCTCGCGGACTAGCGGGAGGCCAAGAGACCCAGTACTTC. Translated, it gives CASSARGLAGGQETQYF.

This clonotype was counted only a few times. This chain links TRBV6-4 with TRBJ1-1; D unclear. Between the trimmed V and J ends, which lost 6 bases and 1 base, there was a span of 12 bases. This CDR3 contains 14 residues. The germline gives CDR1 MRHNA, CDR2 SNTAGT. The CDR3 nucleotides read TGTGCCAGCAGGAGTCAGACGGGGAACACTGAAGCTTTCTTT. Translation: CASRSQTGNTEAFF.

CDR3 region: CASSIDRDRISPSYEQYF. As DNA, the CDR3 is TGTGCCAGTAGTATAGACCGGGACAGGATTTCGCCGTCCTACGAGCAGTACTTC. The chain recombines TRBV19 with TRBJ2-7; 8 positions match TRBD1. The V segment lost 0 bases and the J segment 1 base; nucleotides outside the gene matches: 11. Germline V gene sequence: CDR1 LNHDA, CDR2 SQIVND (reference sequence). This CDR3 spans 18 amino acids.

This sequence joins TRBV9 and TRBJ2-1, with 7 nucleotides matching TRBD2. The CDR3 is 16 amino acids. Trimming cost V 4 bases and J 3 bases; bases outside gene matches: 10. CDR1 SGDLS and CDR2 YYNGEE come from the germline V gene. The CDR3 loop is CASSTEVTSSYNEQFF. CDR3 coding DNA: TGTGCCAGCAGCACGGAGGTGACTAGCAGCTACAATGAGCAGTTCTTC. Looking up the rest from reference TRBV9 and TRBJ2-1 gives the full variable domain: DSGVTQTPKHLITATGQRVTLRCSPRSGDLSVYWYQQSLDQGLQFLIQYYNGEERAKGNILERFSAQQFPDLHSELNLSSLELGDSALYFCASSTEVTSSYNEQFFGPGTRLTVL.

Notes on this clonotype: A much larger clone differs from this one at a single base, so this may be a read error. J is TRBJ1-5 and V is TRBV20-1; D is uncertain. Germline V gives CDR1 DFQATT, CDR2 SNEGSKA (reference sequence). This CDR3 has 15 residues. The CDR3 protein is CNARGGNGGNQPQHF. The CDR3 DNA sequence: TGCAATGCTAGAGGAGGGAATGGGGGCAATCAGCCCCAGCATTTT.

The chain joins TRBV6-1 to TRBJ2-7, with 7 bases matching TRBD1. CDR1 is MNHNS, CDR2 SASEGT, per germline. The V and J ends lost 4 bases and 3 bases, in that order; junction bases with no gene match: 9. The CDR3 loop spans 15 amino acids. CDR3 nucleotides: TGTGCCAGCAGTGCATACACAGGGGATTTCTACGAGCAGTACTTC. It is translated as CASSAYTGDFYEQYF.

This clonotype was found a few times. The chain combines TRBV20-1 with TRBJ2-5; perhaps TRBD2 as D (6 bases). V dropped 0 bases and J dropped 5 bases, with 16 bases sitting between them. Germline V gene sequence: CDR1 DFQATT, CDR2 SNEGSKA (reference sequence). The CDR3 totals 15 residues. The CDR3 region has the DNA TGCAGTGCTAGAGAGGCCCTAGCGAGGGTCGAGACCCAGTACTTC. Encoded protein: CSAREALARVETQYF.

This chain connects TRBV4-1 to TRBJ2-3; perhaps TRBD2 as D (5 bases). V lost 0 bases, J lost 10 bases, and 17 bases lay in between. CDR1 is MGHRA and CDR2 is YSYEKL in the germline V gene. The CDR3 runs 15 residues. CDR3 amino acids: CASSQDIWTGGSQYF. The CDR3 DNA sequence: TGCGCCAGCAGCCAAGATATCTGGACTGGCGGGTCGCAGTATTTT.

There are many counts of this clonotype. The CDR3 DNA is TGTGCCAGCTCACCGGTCGGGAATGAGCAGTTCTTC. It encodes CASSPVGNEQFF. This sequence joins TRBV2 and TRBJ2-1; unclear D gene. V lost 8 bases, J lost 7 bases, and 12 bases lay in between. The CDR3 has 12 amino acids. CDR1 is SNHLY, CDR2 FYNNEI, per germline. The whole variable domain, filled in from reference TRBV2 and TRBJ2-1, reads EPEVTQTPSHQVTQMGQEVILRCVPISNHLYFYWYRQILGQKVEFLVSFYNNEISEKSEIFDDQFSVERPDGSNFTLKIRSTKLEDSAMYFCASSPVGNEQFFGPGTRLTVL.

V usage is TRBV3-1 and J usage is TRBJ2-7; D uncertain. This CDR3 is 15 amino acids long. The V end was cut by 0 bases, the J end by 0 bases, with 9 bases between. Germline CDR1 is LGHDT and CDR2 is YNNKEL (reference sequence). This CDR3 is CASSQEQTRSYEQYF. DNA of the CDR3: TGTGCCAGCAGCCAAGAACAAACCCGCTCCTACGAGCAGTACTTC.

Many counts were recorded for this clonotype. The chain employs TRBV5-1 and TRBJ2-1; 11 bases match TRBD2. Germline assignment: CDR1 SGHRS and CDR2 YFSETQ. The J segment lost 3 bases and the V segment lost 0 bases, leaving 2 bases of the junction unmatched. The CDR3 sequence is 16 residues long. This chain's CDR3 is CASSLGGTSGYNEQFF. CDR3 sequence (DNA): TGCGCCAGCAGCTTGGGAGGGACTAGCGGCTACAATGAGCAGTTCTTC.

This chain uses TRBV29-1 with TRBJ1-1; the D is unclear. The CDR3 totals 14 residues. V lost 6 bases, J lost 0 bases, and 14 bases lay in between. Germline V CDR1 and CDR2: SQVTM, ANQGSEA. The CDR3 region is CSVRRQDLNTEAFF. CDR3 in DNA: TGCAGCGTGCGCCGGCAGGACTTGAACACTGAAGCTTTCTTT.

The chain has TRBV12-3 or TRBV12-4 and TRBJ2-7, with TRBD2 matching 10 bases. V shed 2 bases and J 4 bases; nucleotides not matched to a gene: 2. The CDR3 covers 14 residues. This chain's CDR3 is CASSLSSGGYEQYF. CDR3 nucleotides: TGTGCCAGCAGTTTATCTAGCGGGGGATACGAGCAGTACTTC.

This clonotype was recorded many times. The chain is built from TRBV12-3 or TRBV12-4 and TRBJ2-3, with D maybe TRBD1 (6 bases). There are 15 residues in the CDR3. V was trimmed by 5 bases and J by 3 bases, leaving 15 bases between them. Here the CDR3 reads CASSAGVVVTDTQYF. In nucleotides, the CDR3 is TGTGCCAGCAGTGCAGGGGTAGTAGTGACAGATACGCAGTATTTT.

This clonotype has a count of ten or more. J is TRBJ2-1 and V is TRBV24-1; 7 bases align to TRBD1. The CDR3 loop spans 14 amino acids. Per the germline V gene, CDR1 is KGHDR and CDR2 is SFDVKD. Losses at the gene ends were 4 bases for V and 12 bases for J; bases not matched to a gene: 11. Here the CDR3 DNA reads TGTGCCACCAGTGACCCGGACAGGTTGAGAGGGCAGTTCTTC. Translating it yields CATSDPDRLRGQFF.

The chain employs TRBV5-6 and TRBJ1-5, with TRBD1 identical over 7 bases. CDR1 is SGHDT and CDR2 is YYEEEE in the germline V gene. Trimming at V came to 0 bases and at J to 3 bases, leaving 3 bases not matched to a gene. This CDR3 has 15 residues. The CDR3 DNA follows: TGTGCCAGCAGCTTGGCCGACAGGGACAATCAGCCCCAGCATTTT. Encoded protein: CASSLADRDNQPQHF.